There are a few counts of the clone carrying this T cell receptor beta chain. Its antigen is still unknown. This CDR3 is built from 14 residues. The germline V and J ends were trimmed by 4 bases and 1 base, with 10 bases remaining between them. This sample was taken from a study of T cells after yellow fever vaccination. Study-wide results and caveats: Abundant clonotypes from the bulk population could get into FACS-sorted repertoires as contaminants.

TCRdb ran MiXCR on the 5' RACE reads and lists one entry per CDR3 protein. There are a few hundred thousand distinct CDR3 sequences in the sample; approximately 3.3% occur only once, and under 3.5% lies in the top ten. Material: CD4+ T cells sorted from PBMCs, obtained 10 days after the yellow fever booster vaccination. V is TRBV12-3 or TRBV12-4 and J is TRBJ1-2; D is uncertain. This clonotype was sampled from a man younger than 35 who received the YFV17D yellow fever vaccine. CDR3 sequence reads: CASSSSGYNYGYTF. The CDR3 DNA reads as TGTGCCAGCAGTTCATCCGGATATAACTATGGCTACACCTTC.